These T cell receptor beta chains were read from a single sample in a study of shared clonotypes between healthy human individuals. Here immunoSEQ multiplex PCR was the method, and the copy in TCRdb shows in-frame clones only, minus some. The sample records about 530,000 clones, over 60% being singletons. Input material: PBMCs. The source is a woman aged 40 to 49 in good health. Some clones in this sample may be carry-over from other donors' samples. CDR3s include the opening cysteine and the closing phenylalanine or tryptophan. Each record gives: clone size, CDR3 length, J gene, D gene, V gene, CDR3 protein, CDR3 DNA. A D gene is named only where the DNA matches it firmly. Expanded clones get a size class; other rows say once, few or many, or leave the size out.

abundance: .; len: 15; j_gene: TRBJ2-7; d_gene: TRBD1; v_gene: TRBV28; CDR3aa: CASTRGGTGPYEQYF; CDR3nt: TGTGCCAGCACCCGTGGGGGGACAGGGCCTTACGAGCAGTACTTC
abundance: .; len: 13; j_gene: TRBJ2-5; d_gene: .; v_gene: TRBV6-1; CDR3aa: CASSDQGPETQYF; CDR3nt: TGTGCCAGCAGTGACCAGGGCCCCGAGACCCAGTACTTC
abundance: .; len: 13; j_gene: TRBJ1-2; d_gene: .; v_gene: TRBV2; CDR3aa: CASSDRQGNGYTF; CDR3nt: TGTGCCAGCAGTGATAGGCAGGGGAATGGCTACACCTTC
abundance: .; len: 15; j_gene: TRBJ2-1; d_gene: .; v_gene: TRBV6-5; CDR3aa: CASSPTGQGGGEQFF; CDR3nt: TGTGCCAGCAGTCCAACCGGACAGGGAGGGGGTGAGCAGTTCTTC
abundance: few; len: 14; j_gene: TRBJ2-7; d_gene: TRBD2; v_gene: TRBV6-1; CDR3aa: CASSEVAGGGEQYF; CDR3nt: TGTGCCAGCAGTGAAGTAGCGGGAGGGGGCGAGCAGTACTTC
abundance: .; len: 15; j_gene: TRBJ2-6; d_gene: TRBD1; v_gene: TRBV7-9; CDR3aa: CASGTGRSGANVLTF; CDR3nt: TGTGCCAGCGGGACAGGTCGCTCTGGGGCCAACGTCCTGACTTTC
abundance: .; len: 21; j_gene: TRBJ2-3; d_gene: TRBD2; v_gene: TRBV14; CDR3aa: CASSRKPTILAGGRSTDTQYF; CDR3nt: TGTGCCAGCAGCCGGAAGCCGACTATCCTAGCGGGAGGGCGTAGCACAGATACGCAGTATTTT
abundance: .; len: 12; j_gene: TRBJ2-5; d_gene: .; v_gene: TRBV15; CDR3aa: CATSRDSETQYF; CDR3nt: TGTGCCACCAGCAGAGATTCGGAGACCCAGTACTTC
abundance: .; len: 16; j_gene: TRBJ1-1; d_gene: .; v_gene: TRBV6-5; CDR3aa: CASSYGGGIGSTEAFF; CDR3nt: TGTGCCAGCAGTTACGGAGGAGGCATCGGGTCCACTGAAGCTTTCTTT
abundance: .; len: 18; j_gene: TRBJ2-2; d_gene: TRBD2; v_gene: TRBV11-2; CDR3aa: CASSSTPLAGRRGGELFF; CDR3nt: TGTGCCAGCAGCTCCACCCCTCTAGCGGGAAGACGCGGCGGGGAGCTGTTTTTT
abundance: .; len: 15; j_gene: TRBJ2-3; d_gene: .; v_gene: TRBV5-1; CDR3aa: CASSLLAGASDTQYF; CDR3nt: TGCGCCAGCAGCCTTCTCGCCGGCGCGTCAGATACGCAGTATTTT
abundance: .; len: 14; j_gene: TRBJ2-2; d_gene: .; v_gene: TRBV11-2; CDR3aa: CASRRGPNTGELFF; CDR3nt: TGTGCCAGCAGGAGAGGGCCAAACACCGGGGAGCTGTTTTTT
abundance: .; len: 16; j_gene: TRBJ2-2; d_gene: .; v_gene: TRBV15; CDR3aa: CATRHSGKGNTGELFF; CDR3nt: TGTGCCACCCGGCACTCGGGGAAGGGGAACACCGGGGAGCTGTTTTTT
abundance: .; len: 17; j_gene: TRBJ2-2; d_gene: TRBD2; v_gene: TRBV7-2; CDR3aa: CASSLAASGSGSGELFF; CDR3nt: TGTGCCAGCAGCTTAGCGGCTAGCGGGAGTGGTTCCGGGGAGCTGTTTTTT
abundance: few; len: 14; j_gene: TRBJ1-2; d_gene: TRBD1; v_gene: TRBV28; CDR3aa: CAIELGQGGYGYTF; CDR3nt: TGTGCCATCGAACTGGGACAGGGAGGGTATGGCTACACCTTC
abundance: .; len: 16; j_gene: TRBJ2-7; d_gene: .; v_gene: TRBV11-2; CDR3aa: CASSLDFGSSGYEQYF; CDR3nt: TGTGCCAGCAGCTTAGATTTCGGGAGCTCGGGTTACGAGCAGTACTTC
abundance: .; len: 13; j_gene: TRBJ2-7; d_gene: TRBD2; v_gene: TRBV19; CDR3aa: CASSIGRGYEQYF; CDR3nt: TGTGCCAGTAGTATCGGGAGGGGCTACGAGCAGTACTTC
abundance: .; len: 14; j_gene: TRBJ2-3; d_gene: .; v_gene: TRBV10-3; CDR3aa: CAISEGGPGDTQYF; CDR3nt: TGTGCCATCAGTGAGGGCGGGCCCGGGGATACGCAGTATTTT
abundance: .; len: 13; j_gene: TRBJ2-5; d_gene: .; v_gene: TRBV2; CDR3aa: CASIRGAGETQYF; CDR3nt: TGTGCCAGCATTAGGGGGGCGGGAGAGACCCAGTACTTC
abundance: .; len: 11; j_gene: TRBJ2-7; d_gene: .; v_gene: TRBV5-8; CDR3aa: CASSRTHKQYF; CDR3nt: TGTGCCAGCAGCCGTACTCACAAGCAGTACTTC
abundance: once; len: 13; j_gene: TRBJ1-2; d_gene: .; v_gene: TRBV28; CDR3aa: CASSETGNYGYTF; CDR3nt: TGTGCCAGCAGTGAAACAGGGAACTATGGCTACACCTTC
abundance: .; len: 12; j_gene: TRBJ1-4; d_gene: .; v_gene: TRBV2; CDR3aa: CASSGEGEKLFF; CDR3nt: TGTGCCAGCAGCGGTGAGGGGGAAAAACTGTTTTTT
abundance: .; len: 15; j_gene: TRBJ2-5; d_gene: TRBD1; v_gene: TRBV7-2; CDR3aa: CASSLTGTPPLHQYF; CDR3nt: TGTGCCAGCAGCTTGACAGGGACCCCTCCACTCCACCAGTACTTC
abundance: .; len: 14; j_gene: TRBJ2-5; d_gene: .; v_gene: TRBV5-1; CDR3aa: CASSLVGRIETQYF; CDR3nt: TGCGCCAGCAGCTTGGTAGGCAGGATAGAGACCCAGTACTTC
abundance: once; len: 13; j_gene: TRBJ2-3; d_gene: .; v_gene: TRBV30; CDR3aa: CAWSLGSTDTQYF; CDR3nt: TGTGCCTGGAGTCTAGGGAGCACAGATACGCAGTATTTT
abundance: many; len: 14; j_gene: TRBJ2-1; d_gene: TRBD2; v_gene: TRBV19; CDR3aa: CASKLAVQTNEQFF; CDR3nt: TGTGCCAGTAAACTAGCGGTACAGACGAATGAGCAGTTCTTC
abundance: .; len: 14; j_gene: TRBJ1-2; d_gene: .; v_gene: TRBV18; CDR3aa: CASSPSQGTNGYTF; CDR3nt: TGTGCCAGCTCACCCAGTCAGGGGACGAATGGCTACACCTTC
abundance: .; len: 13; j_gene: TRBJ2-7; d_gene: .; v_gene: TRBV6-6; CDR3aa: CASSYPDPYEQYF; CDR3nt: TGTGCCAGCAGTTACCCCGATCCCTACGAGCAGTACTTC
abundance: .; len: 11; j_gene: TRBJ2-5; d_gene: .; v_gene: TRBV28; CDR3aa: CASSFRGSQYF; CDR3nt: TGTGCCAGCAGTTTCCGGGGGTCCCAGTACTTC
abundance: .; len: 14; j_gene: TRBJ2-5; d_gene: .; v_gene: TRBV19; CDR3aa: CASSIVPGQETQYF; CDR3nt: TGTGCCAGTAGTATAGTCCCAGGACAAGAGACCCAGTACTTC
abundance: .; len: 13; j_gene: TRBJ2-5; d_gene: TRBD1; v_gene: TRBV29-1; CDR3aa: CSARDRRQETQYF; CDR3nt: TGCAGCGCTAGGGACAGGCGCCAAGAGACCCAGTACTTC
abundance: .; len: 11; j_gene: TRBJ2-7; d_gene: .; v_gene: TRBV6-5; CDR3aa: CASGREGEQYF; CDR3nt: TGTGCCAGCGGGCGGGAAGGCGAGCAGTACTTC
abundance: .; len: 13; j_gene: TRBJ1-1; d_gene: .; v_gene: TRBV27; CDR3aa: CASSSQGGTEAFF; CDR3nt: TGTGCCAGCAGTTCTCAAGGGGGCACTGAAGCTTTCTTT
abundance: .; len: 16; j_gene: TRBJ2-6; d_gene: .; v_gene: TRBV7-7; CDR3aa: CASSLGGGTGANVLTF; CDR3nt: TGTGCTAGCAGCTTAGGGGGGGGCACTGGGGCCAACGTCCTGACTTTC
abundance: .; len: 16; j_gene: TRBJ1-3; d_gene: .; v_gene: TRBV18; CDR3aa: CASSQGQAPSGNTIYF; CDR3nt: TGTGCCAGCTCCCAAGGTCAGGCCCCCTCTGGAAACACCATATATTTT
abundance: .; len: 14; j_gene: TRBJ1-4; d_gene: .; v_gene: TRBV2; CDR3aa: CASTEQGGREKLFF; CDR3nt: TGTGCCAGCACCGAGCAGGGAGGAAGAGAAAAACTGTTTTTT
abundance: .; len: 19; j_gene: TRBJ2-4; d_gene: .; v_gene: TRBV11-2; CDR3aa: CASSLVGRGVLMAKNIQYF; CDR3nt: TGTGCCAGCAGCTTAGTAGGGAGAGGGGTGCTTATGGCCAAAAACATTCAGTACTTC
abundance: once; len: 13; j_gene: TRBJ1-6; d_gene: TRBD1; v_gene: TRBV5-1; CDR3aa: CASSLTGDSPLHF; CDR3nt: TGCGCCAGCAGCTTGACAGGGGATTCACCCCTCCACTTT
abundance: .; len: 16; j_gene: TRBJ1-2; d_gene: .; v_gene: TRBV18; CDR3aa: CASSPQGVRGDYGYTF; CDR3nt: TGTGCCAGCTCACCGCAGGGAGTAAGGGGAGACTATGGCTACACCTTC
abundance: .; len: 15; j_gene: TRBJ2-1; d_gene: TRBD1; v_gene: TRBV7-9; CDR3aa: CASSPPGGSYNEQFF; CDR3nt: TGTGCCAGCAGCCCACCAGGGGGCTCCTACAATGAGCAGTTCTTC
abundance: .; len: 17; j_gene: TRBJ2-6; d_gene: .; v_gene: TRBV28; CDR3aa: CASSPSSLGAGANVLTF; CDR3nt: TGTGCCAGCAGTCCCTCCTCCCTAGGGGCTGGGGCCAACGTCCTGACTTTC
abundance: .; len: 13; j_gene: TRBJ2-7; d_gene: TRBD2; v_gene: TRBV29-1; CDR3aa: CSVDASGMDEQYF; CDR3nt: TGCAGCGTTGATGCTAGCGGGATGGACGAGCAGTACTTC
abundance: .; len: 15; j_gene: TRBJ2-5; d_gene: TRBD2; v_gene: TRBV19; CDR3aa: CASSIGLADQETQYF; CDR3nt: TGTGCCAGTAGTATAGGTCTAGCGGACCAAGAGACCCAGTACTTC
abundance: .; len: 14; j_gene: TRBJ1-1; d_gene: TRBD1; v_gene: TRBV9; CDR3aa: CASSEAPGGTEAFF; CDR3nt: TGTGCCAGCAGCGAGGCCCCAGGGGGGACTGAAGCTTTCTTT
abundance: once; len: 12; j_gene: TRBJ1-2; d_gene: .; v_gene: TRBV11-1; CDR3aa: CASSLGLDGYTF; CDR3nt: TGTGCCAGCAGCTTAGGGTTGGATGGCTACACCTTC
abundance: .; len: 17; j_gene: TRBJ2-4; d_gene: TRBD2; v_gene: TRBV30; CDR3aa: CAWSTVGLGEAKNIQYF; CDR3nt: TGTGCCTGGAGTACGGTTGGACTAGGTGAGGCCAAAAACATTCAGTACTTC
abundance: .; len: 18; j_gene: TRBJ2-1; d_gene: .; v_gene: TRBV4-1; CDR3aa: CASSQDRVGGRAEIEQFF; CDR3nt: TGCGCCAGCAGCCAAGATAGGGTAGGGGGGAGGGCCGAAATCGAGCAGTTCTTC
abundance: .; len: 15; j_gene: TRBJ2-2; d_gene: .; v_gene: TRBV2; CDR3aa: CASSELRRGTGELFF; CDR3nt: TGTGCCAGCAGCGAACTAAGACGGGGCACCGGGGAGCTGTTTTTT
abundance: .; len: 14; j_gene: TRBJ1-2; d_gene: .; v_gene: TRBV5-6; CDR3aa: CASSFAALAGGYTF; CDR3nt: TGTGCCAGCAGCTTCGCCGCATTGGCCGGCGGCTACACCTTC
abundance: .; len: 12; j_gene: TRBJ1-4; d_gene: .; v_gene: TRBV7-9; CDR3aa: CASSPTREKLFF; CDR3nt: TGTGCCAGCAGCCCGACCCGGGAAAAACTGTTTTTT
abundance: .; len: 12; j_gene: TRBJ2-5; d_gene: .; v_gene: TRBV11-1; CDR3aa: CASSLITETQYF; CDR3nt: TGTGCCAGCAGCTTAATAACAGAGACCCAGTACTTC